This TCR beta chain comes out of a study of blood T cell repertoires in COVID-19. About the research overall: The samples span acute and convalescent COVID-19 from the United States, Italy and Spain. T cells, B-cell-depleted T cells, or PBMCs supplied cDNA or gDNA.

The CDR3 totals 13 residues. Looked up from germline, CDR1 is SGHRS and CDR2 is YFSETQ. With 0 bases removed from V and 5 bases from J, the gap between germline ends came to 9 bases. Some clones are missing from TCRdb's copy, which holds only in-frame ones; the method was immunoSEQ multiplex PCR. The sample has about 250,000 clones, roughly four fifths seen once. The sequenced sample was peripheral blood. This clonotype was obtained from an elderly man with acute or convalescent COVID-19. V and J are TRBV5-1 and TRBJ2-7; maybe TRBD2 (5 bases). CDR3 protein: CASSLGPGDEQYF. CDR3 nucleotide sequence: TGCGCCAGCAGCTTGGGCCCCGGGGACGAGCAGTACTTC.